This TCR beta chain stems from a study of blood T cell repertoires in COVID-19. Overall study context: Whether acute or convalescent, the COVID-19 samples came from the United States, Italy and Spain.

Authors' processing steps: Using reference gene primer amplification, nucleated cell counts were estimated. Assay: immunoSEQ multiplex PCR; the TCRdb copy retains only in-frame clones and omits some. V, J and clone size were drawn from that table, and D and trimming were deduced from the DNA. The sample contains 250,000 to 400,000 clones, approximately 88% of which appear only once. The CDR3 runs to 17 residues. Trimming stripped 4 bases from V and 2 bases from J, with 18 bases between. The germline CDR1 and CDR2 sequences are MGHRA and YSYEKL. The sample taken for sequencing was peripheral blood. The origin of this receptor is a woman between 25 and 40 years old with COVID-19, enrolled during active disease. This chain uses TRBV4-1 with TRBJ2-1; possibly TRBD2 for D (7 bases). The CDR3 reads CASSPSGGLNPYNEQFF. CDR3 DNA sequence: TGCGCCAGCAGCCCGTCCGGGGGGCTCAACCCCTACAATGAGCAGTTCTTC.